One and the same sample provided the 24 T cell receptor beta chains below, sequenced in a study of blood T cell repertoires in COVID-19 (dated by TCRdb to about 2020). Receptor amplification or capture employed the immunoSEQ multiplex PCR assay. TCRdb retrieved this table from immuneACCESS and kept in-frame rearrangements only. Not all clones are present; in checked studies, unresolved V genes account for under half, and no reason is known for the remainder. In all, the sample holds approximately 200,000 clones, and approximately 84% of those were seen once. 6.9% of the sample is taken by the ten largest. Sequencing used peripheral blood. The source is a human donor with acute or convalescent COVID-19. The donor label of this sample is uncertain.

This clone was observed a handful of times. V is TRBV5-4 and J is TRBJ2-7; a weak D match, TRBD2 (5 bases). Germline CDR1 and CDR2: SGHNT and YYREEE (reference sequence). The CDR3 contains 15 residues. V lost 1 base, J lost 2 bases, and 13 bases lay in between. The CDR3 DNA reads TGTGCCAGCAGCTTGTTGGGCTTCGGGGCCTACGAGCAGTACTTC. Protein sequence: CASSLLGFGAYEQYF. Full variable domain (outside the CDR3, taken from reference TRBV5-4 and TRBJ2-7): ETGVTQSPTHLIKTRGQQVTLRCSSQSGHNTVSWYQQALGQGPQFIFQYYREEENGRGNFPPRFSGLQFPNYSSELNVNALELDDSALYLCASSLLGFGAYEQYFGPGTRLTVT.

The J gene is TRBJ2-7, the V gene TRBV28, with D uncertain. V was clipped by 5 bases and J by 2 bases, with 13 bases between them. The CDR3 covers 14 residues. Germline V gene data show CDR1 as MDHEN and CDR2 as SYDVKM. The CDR3 region has the DNA TGTGCCAGCAGTCCCACGACTCCTCCCTACGAGCAGTACTTC. It specifies CASSPTTPPYEQYF.

The chain is built from TRBV5-5 and TRBJ1-6; D is possibly TRBD1 (5 bases). The CDR3 runs to 17 residues. V lost 6 bases and J 3 bases, leaving 19 bases between the germline ends. CDR1 is SGHKS and CDR2 is YYEKEE in the germline V gene (reference sequence). In nucleotides, the CDR3 is TGTGCCAGCACCGTCTCAAAGGGGATCGGCTATAATTCACCCCTCCACTTT. Encoded protein: CASTVSKGIGYNSPLHF.

This clone was seen a single time. The genes are TRBV3-1 (or the pseudogene TRBV3-2) and TRBJ2-7; 10 positions match TRBD2. This CDR3 comprises 15 residues. With V trimmed by 4 bases and J by 1 base, 4 bases remained unmatched. CDR1 and CDR2 (germline): LGHDT, YNNKEL (reference sequence). The CDR3 loop reads CASSRGLAVSYEQYF. DNA for the CDR3: TGTGCCAGCAGCCGAGGACTAGCGGTTTCCTACGAGCAGTACTTC.

V usage is TRBV5-4 and J usage is TRBJ2-7; D is uncertain. Trimming removed 4 bases at V and 4 bases at J, with 15 bases between. CDR3 length: 14 amino acids. Per the germline V gene, CDR1 is SGHNT and CDR2 is YYREEE (reference sequence). DNA of the CDR3: TGTGCCAGCAGCCCATCCCCCATTCAGTACGAGCAGTACTTC. Protein sequence: CASSPSPIQYEQYF.

This chain uses TRBV24-1 with TRBJ1-2, with 11 bases that match TRBD1. J gave up 8 bases and V 4 bases, and 8 bases lay outside the gene matches. Germline CDR1 and CDR2: KGHDR and SFDVKD. The CDR3 has 15 amino acids. The CDR3 region is CATSDPRTGGWGYTF. The CDR3 DNA sequence: TGTGCCACCAGTGACCCACGGACAGGGGGCTGGGGCTACACCTTC.

This chain links TRBV2 with TRBJ2-1, with D possibly matching TRBD2 (6 bases). Germline CDR1 reads SNHLY; CDR2 reads FYNNEI. The V gene lost 6 bases and the J gene lost 4 bases, with 10 bases spanning the gap. This CDR3 region has 13 residues. For the CDR3, the DNA is TGTGCCAGCAGGGTAGCGGCGTACAATGAGCAGTTCTTC. Translation: CASRVAAYNEQFF.

V gene TRBV10-3 combines with J gene TRBJ1-4; the match to TRBD1 covers 7 bases. The CDR3 sequence is 15 residues long. V lost 6 bases, J lost 4 bases, and 8 bases stayed unmatched. From germline, CDR1 is ENHRY and CDR2 SYGVKD. CDR3 amino acids: CAIRGTGTDNEKLFF. CDR3 coding DNA: TGTGCCATCAGGGGTACCGGGACAGATAATGAAAAACTGTTTTTT.

The V gene is TRBV30, the J gene TRBJ1-3; 7 nucleotides match TRBD1. V was pared by 2 bases and J by 0 bases, with 7 bases of the junction left unmatched. CDR3 length: 16 residues. Per the germline V gene, CDR1 is GTSNPN and CDR2 is SVGIG (reference sequence). DNA for the CDR3: TGTGCCTGGAGTATCACAGGGGCGACCTCTGGAAACACCATATATTTT. It specifies CAWSITGATSGNTIYF.

This chain connects TRBV5-8 to TRBJ1-5; D might be TRBD1 (6 bases). The CDR3 consists of 17 residues. The germline V gene has CDR1 SGHTS and CDR2 YDEGEE. V dropped 4 bases and J dropped 1 base, with 18 bases sitting between them. The CDR3 DNA is TGTGCCAGCAGCGTAATGGGGGGGCGAGACAGCAATCAGCCCCAGCATTTT. Protein sequence: CASSVMGGRDSNQPQHF.

This chain uses TRBV30 with TRBJ1-6, with 7 bases matching TRBD1. The J segment lost 8 bases and the V segment lost 0 bases, leaving 7 bases of the junction unmatched. Germline loops: CDR1 GTSNPN, CDR2 SVGIG (reference sequence). This CDR3 is 15 amino acids long. The CDR3 coding sequence is TGTGCCTGGAGTGTGGGACAGCGCCCTTATTCACCCCTCCACTTT. This sequence encodes CAWSVGQRPYSPLHF.

The CDR3: CASSDRAGTSAFYEQYF. CDR3 nucleotides: TGTGCCAGCAGTGACCGGGCTGGGACAAGTGCCTTCTACGAGCAGTACTTC. This sequence joins TRBV6-1 and TRBJ2-7; tentatively, D is TRBD1 (6 bases). Trimming removed 3 bases from V and 3 bases from J, with 21 bases in between. The CDR3 runs 17 residues. CDR1 and CDR2 (germline): MNHNS, SASEGT.

CDR3 region: CASSKERTWGVSGNTIYF. In DNA, the CDR3 is TGTGCCAGCAGCAAAGAACGTACGTGGGGCGTCTCTGGAAACACCATATATTTT. The rearrangement joins TRBV21-1 to TRBJ1-3; the D segment call TRBD1 is taken from the table without a DNA check. TRBV21-1 is reported as a pseudogene. CDR3 length: 18 amino acids.

The chain employs TRBV24-1 and TRBJ2-7; 8 nucleotides align to TRBD1. Losses at the gene ends were 4 bases for V and 2 bases for J; bases not matched to a gene: 6. Germline loops: CDR1 KGHDR, CDR2 SFDVKD. The CDR3 sequence is 15 residues long. CDR3 loop: CATSDPGQAPYEQYF. The CDR3 DNA follows: TGTGCCACCAGTGACCCGGGACAGGCGCCCTACGAGCAGTACTTC.

The CDR3 DNA follows: TGCGCCAGCAGCCAAGAACAGTTAAAGAGACAGGGGCTCGCTTTCTTT. This sequence encodes CASSQEQLKRQGLAFF. This chain connects TRBV4-1 to TRBJ1-1; 8 bases match TRBD1. V was pared by 0 bases and J by 11 bases, with 14 bases of the junction left unmatched. The CDR3 loop spans 16 amino acids. Germline V CDR1 and CDR2: MGHRA, YSYEKL.

The chain uses TRBV2 and TRBJ1-1, with 7 bases that match TRBD1. V trimming: 2 bases; J trimming: 4 bases; junction bases outside the gene matches: 1. The CDR3 contains 13 residues. CDR1 is SNHLY and CDR2 is FYNNEI in the germline V gene. In DNA, the CDR3 is TGTGCCAGCAGTGAAAGACAGGGCACTGAAGCTTTCTTT. Its protein product is CASSERQGTEAFF.

This rearrangement joins TRBV9 to TRBJ2-1; 15 bases align to TRBD2. The CDR3 totals 15 residues. J gave up 11 bases and V 5 bases, and 8 bases lay outside the gene matches. Germline values: CDR1 SGDLS, CDR2 YYNGEE. CDR3 residues: CASRGIGLAGGKQFF. CDR3 coding DNA: TGTGCCAGCAGGGGGATAGGACTAGCGGGAGGGAAGCAGTTCTTC.

This clone appeared a few times. V is TRBV18 and J is TRBJ2-7; 8 bases are a match to TRBD1. The CDR3 runs to 14 residues. CDR1 is KGHSH and CDR2 is LQKENI in the germline V gene. J gave up 3 bases and V 3 bases, and 4 bases lay outside the gene matches. CDR3 in DNA: TGTGCCAGCTCACCGACAGGGGCTTACTACGAGCAGTACTTC. As protein: CASSPTGAYYEQYF.

This clone occurred once. The chain has TRBV11-2 and TRBJ1-3; D call uncertain. Trimming removed 2 bases from V and 2 bases from J, with 10 bases in between. Germline CDR1 reads SGHAT; CDR2 reads FQNNGV. The CDR3 runs to 15 residues. CDR3 sequence: CASSLPRVAGNTIYF. In DNA, the CDR3 is TGTGCCAGCAGCTTACCTAGAGTGGCTGGAAACACCATATATTTT.

The rearrangement joins TRBV7-9 to TRBJ1-1, with D perhaps TRBD1 (5 bases). Per germline, CDR1 SEHNR and CDR2 FQNEAQ (reference sequence). CDR3 length: 16 amino acids. Deletions cut 0 bases from V and 5 bases from J, with 16 bases between. The CDR3 protein is CASSLAPGLGRTEAFF. CDR3 nucleotides: TGTGCCAGCAGCTTAGCCCCGGGACTCGGGAGGACTGAAGCTTTCTTT.

The CDR3: CASSPSLEISYEQYF. In DNA form, the CDR3 reads TGTGCCAGCTCACCATCCCTAGAGATCTCCTACGAGCAGTACTTC. The chain employs TRBV18 and TRBJ2-7; D gene ambiguous. The CDR3 is 15 amino acids. The V gene's germline CDR1 is KGHSH and CDR2 LQKENI. V was pared by 2 bases and J by 0 bases, with 11 bases between.

The V call is TRBV30, the J call TRBJ2-4; 7 bases fit TRBD1. V gave up 4 bases and J gave up 4 bases; unmatched junction bases: 4. CDR1 and CDR2 from the germline V gene are GTSNPN and SVGIG (reference sequence). This CDR3 comprises 13 residues. DNA of the CDR3: TGTGCCTGGAAAGGGACAGAGAAAAACATTCAGTACTTC. It is translated as CAWKGTEKNIQYF.

This sequence joins TRBV28 and TRBJ1-1; perhaps TRBD1 as D (6 bases). Trimming shortened V by 6 bases and J by 1 base, and 15 bases separated the two germline ends. Germline CDR1 is MDHEN and CDR2 is SYDVKM. The CDR3 spans 15 residues. The CDR3 DNA reads as TGTGCCAGCAGCACTCAGGGGCGCGGGAACACTGAAGCTTTCTTT. It translates to CASSTQGRGNTEAFF.

The V gene is TRBV12-3 or TRBV12-4, the J gene TRBJ1-5; no firm D call. The length of the CDR3 is 13 residues. The V gene lost 1 base and the J gene lost 4 bases, with 5 bases spanning the gap. DNA for the CDR3: TGTGCCAGCAGTTTAGTAGAGAATCAGCCCCAGCATTTT. Its protein product is CASSLVENQPQHF.